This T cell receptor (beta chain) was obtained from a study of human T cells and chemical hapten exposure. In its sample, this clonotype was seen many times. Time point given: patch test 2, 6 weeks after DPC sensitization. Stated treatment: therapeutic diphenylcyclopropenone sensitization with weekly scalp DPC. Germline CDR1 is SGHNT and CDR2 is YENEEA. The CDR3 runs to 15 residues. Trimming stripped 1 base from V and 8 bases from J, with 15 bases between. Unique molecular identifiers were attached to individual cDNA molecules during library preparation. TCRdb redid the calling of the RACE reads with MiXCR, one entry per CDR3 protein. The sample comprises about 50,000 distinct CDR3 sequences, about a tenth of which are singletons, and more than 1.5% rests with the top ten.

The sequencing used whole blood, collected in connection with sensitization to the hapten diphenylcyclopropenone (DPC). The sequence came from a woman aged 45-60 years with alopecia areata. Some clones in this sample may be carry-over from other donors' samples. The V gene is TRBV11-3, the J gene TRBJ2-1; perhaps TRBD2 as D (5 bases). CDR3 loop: CASSLGVLAVDEQFF. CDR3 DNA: TGTGCCAGCAGCTTAGGTGTCCTAGCAGTAGATGAGCAGTTCTTC.